This section outlines one TCR beta chain sequence together with its context. From germline, CDR1 is MDHEN and CDR2 SYDVKM. V was pared by 9 bases and J by 4 bases, with 9 bases of the junction left unmatched. The CDR3 is 14 residues long. Adult donors, all healthy and HIV-negative, had no recent acute infections or vaccinations. This sample is drawn from a study of shared clonotypes between healthy human individuals. Generated by immunoSEQ multiplex PCR, the TCRdb table keeps only in-frame clones and is missing some. The sample consists of about 460,000 clones, around 77% of them appearing once. The clonotype originates from a woman aged 40 to 50 in good health. Some clones in this sample may be carry-over from other donors' samples. What was sequenced was PBMCs. This chain uses TRBV28 with TRBJ2-3, with TRBD2 matching over 8 bases. CDR3 loop: CASTEREWSDTQYF. The CDR3 DNA is TGTGCCAGTACGGAGCGGGAGTGGTCAGATACGCAGTATTTT.